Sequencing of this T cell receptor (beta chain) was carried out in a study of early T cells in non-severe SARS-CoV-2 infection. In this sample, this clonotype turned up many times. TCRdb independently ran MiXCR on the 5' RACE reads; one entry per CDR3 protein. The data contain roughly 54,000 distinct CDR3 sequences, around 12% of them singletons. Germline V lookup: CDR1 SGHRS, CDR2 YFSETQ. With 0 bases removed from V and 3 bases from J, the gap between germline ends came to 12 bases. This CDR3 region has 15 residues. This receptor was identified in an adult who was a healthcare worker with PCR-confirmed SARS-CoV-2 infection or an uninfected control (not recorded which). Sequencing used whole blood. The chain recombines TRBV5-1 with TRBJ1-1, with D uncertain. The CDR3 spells CASSLAGDSHTEAFF. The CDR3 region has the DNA TGCGCCAGCAGCTTGGCCGGGGATAGTCACACTGAAGCTTTCTTT.